The 19 T cell receptor beta chains listed next were all sequenced from one sample in a study of immune cell composition in non-small cell lung cancer. Generated by immunoSEQ multiplex PCR, the TCRdb table keeps only in-frame clones and is missing some. The profile shows some 6,600 clones, around 75% of them singletons. Sequenced material: lung tumor tissue. The receptors here all came from a human donor with non-small cell lung cancer.

This clone has just a few counts. This chain joins TRBV18 and TRBJ2-5; D is perhaps TRBD1 (5 bases). CDR3 size: 13 residues. Per the germline V gene, CDR1 is KGHSH and CDR2 is LQKENI. Trimming stripped 3 bases from V and 4 bases from J, with 9 bases between. The CDR3 reads CASSPRTRETQYF. The CDR3 DNA follows: TGTGCCAGCTCACCGAGGACAAGAGAGACCCAGTACTTC. Supplemented by reference TRBV18 and TRBJ2-5, the full variable domain reads NAGVMQNPRHLVRRRGQEARLRCSPMKGHSHVYWYRQLPEEGLKFMVYLQKENIIDESGMPKERFSAEFPKEGPSILRIQQVVRGDSAAYFCASSPRTRETQYFGPGTRLLVL.

The chain uses TRBV7-2 and TRBJ2-3, with TRBD2 as a possible D gene (5 bases). The V end lost 2 bases, the J end lost 4 bases, and 16 bases lay between the germline ends. CDR3 length: 16 residues. Germline V gene data show CDR1 as SGHTA and CDR2 as FQGNSA. The CDR3 reads CASSLTGGWTPDTQYF. DNA of the CDR3: TGTGCCAGCAGCTTAACTGGCGGGTGGACCCCAGATACGCAGTATTTT.

The chain joins TRBV29-1 to TRBJ2-1; 8 positions match TRBD2. J gave up 0 bases and V 6 bases, and 4 bases lay outside the gene matches. The CDR3 consists of 14 residues. Looked up from germline, CDR1 is SQVTM and CDR2 is ANQGSEA. The DNA for the CDR3 is TGCAGCGTAGCGAGCGGGAGCTCCTACAATGAGCAGTTCTTC. Residues: CSVASGSSYNEQFF.

The chain couples TRBV7-3 to TRBJ2-1, with 12 bases identical to TRBD2. J was trimmed by 8 bases and V by 1 base; bases with no gene match: 6. The germline V gene encodes CDR1 SGHTA and CDR2 FQGTGA. The length of the CDR3 is 16 residues. CDR3 loop: CASSLIGLAGIDEQFF. The CDR3 DNA reads as TGTGCCAGCAGCTTAATCGGACTAGCGGGAATCGATGAGCAGTTCTTC.

The chain couples TRBV5-1 to TRBJ2-7; 8 bases line up with TRBD2. The CDR3 consists of 13 residues. From germline, CDR1 is SGHRS and CDR2 YFSETQ. J was trimmed by 4 bases and V by 0 bases; bases with no gene match: 0. This CDR3 reads CASSLVAGYEQYF. CDR3 bases: TGCGCCAGCAGCTTGGTAGCGGGGTACGAGCAGTACTTC.

The rearrangement uses TRBV4-3 and TRBJ2-1; D is possibly TRBD2 (5 bases). The germline gives CDR1 LGHNA, CDR2 YSLEER. Between the trimmed V and J ends, which lost 5 bases and 8 bases, there was a span of 13 bases. The CDR3 contains 13 residues. The CDR3 spells CASSVRPGDEQFF. The CDR3 coding sequence is TGCGCCAGCAGCGTCAGGCCCGGGGATGAGCAGTTCTTC.

This clone was picked up a small number of times. CDR3 region: CASSTANYGYTF. In nucleotides, the CDR3 is TGTGCCAGCAGTACAGCTAACTATGGCTACACCTTC. The chain recombines TRBV2 with TRBJ1-2; D unresolved. The CDR3 is made up of 12 amino acids. Germline lookup yields CDR1 SNHLY and CDR2 FYNNEI. Trimming removed 5 bases at V and 0 bases at J, with 4 bases between.

J is TRBJ2-3 and V is TRBV27, with a weak D call TRBD1 (6 bases). Germline CDR1 is MNHEY and CDR2 is SMNVEV (reference sequence). V was trimmed by 1 base and J by 0 bases, leaving 8 bases between them. The CDR3 loop spans 15 amino acids. The CDR3 DNA reads TGTGCCAGCAGTTTATGGGGGCTTAGCACAGATACGCAGTATTTT. As protein: CASSLWGLSTDTQYF.

The J gene is TRBJ2-4, the V gene TRBV5-4; 7 bases are shared with TRBD2. The CDR3 is made up of 15 amino acids. Germline CDR1 is SGHNT and CDR2 is YYREEE (reference sequence). V gave up 5 bases and J gave up 0 bases; unmatched junction bases: 5. In DNA, the CDR3 is TGTGCCAGCAGTTCGGCGGGGGTAGCCAAAAACATTCAGTACTTC. This gives the protein CASSSAGVAKNIQYF.

The gene calls are TRBV9 and TRBJ2-1, with a weak D call TRBD2 (5 bases). CDR1 and CDR2 (germline): SGDLS, YYNGEE. The V and J ends lost 6 bases and 8 bases respectively, with 24 bases between them. This CDR3 region has 16 residues. CDR3 loop: CASISSLERRRDEQFF. The CDR3 DNA sequence: TGTGCCAGCATAAGTTCCTTAGAGCGGCGTAGGGATGAGCAGTTCTTC.

This clone turned up a few times. The rearrangement uses TRBV7-2 and TRBJ2-7; TRBD2 agrees at 11 bases. The CDR3 covers 19 residues. Germline values: CDR1 SGHTA, CDR2 FQGNSA. Unmatched junction bases numbered 17, after V lost 5 bases and J lost 2 bases. CDR3 loop: CASSAGTSGTKRQPYEQYF. The CDR3 coding sequence is TGTGCCAGCAGCGCAGGGACTAGCGGAACAAAACGCCAGCCCTACGAGCAGTACTTC.

The chain uses TRBV19 and TRBJ1-5; weak D call: TRBD1 (6 bases). CDR1 is LNHDA and CDR2 is SQIVND in the germline V gene (reference sequence). V lost 4 bases and J 0 bases, leaving 19 bases between the germline ends. The CDR3 covers 18 residues. CDR3 in amino acids: CASSNPPAGAYSNQPQHF. CDR3 bases: TGTGCCAGTAGTAATCCCCCTGCGGGGGCTTATAGCAATCAGCCCCAGCATTTT.

V and J are TRBV5-5 and TRBJ2-2, with TRBD1 as a possible D gene (6 bases). The V gene lost 0 bases and the J gene lost 1 base, with 7 bases spanning the gap. CDR3 size: 15 residues. Germline V lookup: CDR1 SGHKS, CDR2 YYEKEE (reference sequence). In nucleotides, the CDR3 is TGTGCCAGCAGCTTGGGCAGGGGGAACACCGGGGAGCTGTTTTTT. Translation gives CASSLGRGNTGELFF.

The chain employs TRBV19 and TRBJ1-5, with 8 positions matching TRBD1. CDR3 size: 14 residues. The germline V gene has CDR1 LNHDA and CDR2 SQIVND (reference sequence). Losses at the gene ends were 8 bases for V and 4 bases for J; bases not matched to a gene: 7. CDR3 bases: TGTGCCAGTGGAGGGGACAGGCGAAATCAGCCCCAGCATTTT. Its protein is CASGGDRRNQPQHF.

This chain uses TRBV6-6 with TRBJ2-7; D might be TRBD1 (6 bases). The CDR3 consists of 15 residues. Between the trimmed V and J ends, which lost 4 bases and 1 base, there was a span of 14 bases. Germline V gene sequence: CDR1 MNHNY, CDR2 SVGAGI (reference sequence). The chain's CDR3 is CASSFAPDSSYEQYF. The CDR3 region has the DNA TGTGCCAGCAGTTTTGCACCGGACAGTTCCTACGAGCAGTACTTC.

This clone was seen more than once but under ten times. V and J are TRBV2 and TRBJ2-1, with 10 bases matching TRBD2. Trimming cost V 1 base and J 6 bases; bases outside gene matches: 9. CDR3 length: 17 residues. Germline CDR1 is SNHLY and CDR2 is FYNNEI. This chain's CDR3 is CASSEENPGLASNEQFF. For the CDR3, the DNA is TGTGCCAGCAGTGAAGAAAATCCGGGACTAGCGTCCAATGAGCAGTTCTTC.

The chain uses TRBV5-4 and TRBJ2-2; 7 bases map to TRBD2. This CDR3 spans 18 amino acids. From germline, CDR1 is SGHNT and CDR2 YYREEE (reference sequence). V lost 0 bases and J lost 0; bases outside the gene matches: 8. CDR3 protein: CASSLDWREPANTGELFF. As DNA, the CDR3 is TGTGCCAGCAGCTTGGATTGGCGGGAGCCGGCGAACACCGGGGAGCTGTTTTTT.

The gene calls are TRBV4-1 and TRBJ1-5, with a possible D match to TRBD1 (6 bases). This CDR3 contains 19 residues. Germline CDR1 reads MGHRA; CDR2 reads YSYEKL. The ends were cut back, 1 base at V and 0 bases at J, with 19 bases in the middle. The CDR3 nucleotides are TGCGCCAGCAGCCAAGCCCGCCCCGGGACAACTTATAGCAATCAGCCCCAGCATTTT. Its translation: CASSQARPGTTYSNQPQHF.

This rearrangement joins TRBV6-4 to TRBJ2-1; perhaps TRBD2 as D (5 bases). V lost 2 bases and J 6 bases, leaving 11 bases between the germline ends. In germline, CDR1 is MRHNA, CDR2 SNTAGT. The CDR3 runs 14 residues. The CDR3 nucleotides read TGTGCCAGCAGTGACGGAGGCGGACCCAATGAGCAGTTCTTC. Protein: CASSDGGGPNEQFF.